The rows below give T cell receptor beta chains drawn from one sample of a study of beta chain features in type 1 diabetes. Sequenced by immunoSEQ multiplex PCR; TCRdb stores in-frame clones only, minus some. In the table there are around 120,000 clones, around a sixth of which are singletons. Sequencing was carried out using central memory CD4+ T cells from blood. The receptors originated from a young man with type 1 diabetes. CDR3s include the opening cysteine and the closing phenylalanine or tryptophan. Each record gives: clone size, V gene, D gene, J gene, CDR3 protein, CDR3 DNA. D genes are given only for firm matches. The size field is filled for only some rows; it gives once, few, many or a size class.

few	TRBV28	TRBD2	TRBJ2-7	CASTPAGGRRSYEQYF	TGTGCCAGCACCCCTGCGGGGGGACGGAGATCCTACGAGCAGTACTTC
few	TRBV7-9	TRBD2	TRBJ2-5	CASSPFWTSGEEVTQYF	TGTGCCAGCAGCCCTTTCTGGACTAGCGGGGAGGAAGTGACCCAGTACTTC
few	TRBV29-1	-	TRBJ1-2	CSANDRNYGYTF	TGCAGCGCTAACGACAGGAACTATGGCTACACCTTC
-	TRBV4-1	-	TRBJ2-7	CASSSPGGGPPYEQYF	TGCGCCAGCAGCTCCCCCGGCGGCGGGCCTCCCTACGAGCAGTACTTC
-	TRBV19	-	TRBJ1-2	CASSLGRNYGYTF	TGTGCCAGTAGTCTGGGGAGGAACTATGGCTACACCTTC
-	TRBV10-3	TRBD2	TRBJ2-1	CAISGGESGSINEQFF	TGTGCCATCAGTGGAGGGGAAAGCGGGAGTATCAATGAGCAGTTCTTC
-	TRBV30	-	TRBJ2-7	CASVRDSGGGRYF	TGTGCCTCTGTCCGGGACAGTGGGGGAGGAAGGTACTTC
few	TRBV6-5	TRBD1	TRBJ2-7	CASRNDRDWEYEQYF	TGTGCCAGCAGAAACGACAGGGATTGGGAGTACGAGCAGTACTTC
once	TRBV5-1	-	TRBJ1-2	CASSPGGPTYGYTF	TGCGCCAGCAGCCCCGGGGGGCCAACCTATGGCTACACCTTC
many	TRBV30	TRBD1	TRBJ2-2	CAWRRDRGTGELFF	TGTGCCTGGAGGCGGGACAGGGGCACCGGGGAGCTGTTTTTT
many	TRBV5-4	TRBD2	TRBJ2-3	CASTLRLAGGSTDTQYF	TGTGCCAGCACCCTGCGCCTAGCGGGGGGGAGCACAGATACGCAGTATTTT
-	TRBV6-5	TRBD1	TRBJ1-2	CASSYYRGGVDYGYTF	TGTGCCAGCAGTTACTACAGGGGCGGAGTGGACTATGGCTACACCTTC
few	TRBV30	TRBD1	TRBJ1-4	CAWSKPGQLNEKLFF	TGTGCCTGGAGTAAACCGGGACAGCTTAATGAAAAACTGTTTTTT
-	TRBV10-3	-	TRBJ2-7	CAISGQASYEQYF	TGTGCCATCAGTGGACAGGCCAGCTACGAGCAGTACTTC
-	TRBV13	TRBD1	TRBJ1-5	CASSDGQGRAQPQHF	TGTGCCAGCAGCGACGGACAGGGGAGGGCTCAGCCCCAGCATTTT
-	TRBV7-2	-	TRBJ1-2	CASTLNRDYGYTF	TGTGCCAGCACCCTGAACAGAGACTATGGCTACACCTTC
few	TRBV23-1	-	TRBJ2-5	CASSQSSVWEETQYF	TGCGCCAGCAGTCAATCGTCGGTGTGGGAAGAGACCCAGTACTTC
few	TRBV5-1	-	TRBJ2-7	CASSQPGLAQGYMYEQYF	TGCGCCAGCAGTCAACCGGGACTTGCCCAGGGTTACATGTACGAGCAGTACTTC
-	TRBV7-8	-	TRBJ2-3	CASSSNGQVTGGDTQYF	TGTGCCAGCAGTTCAAACGGGCAGGTTACCGGAGGGGATACGCAGTATTTT
few	TRBV9	-	TRBJ2-7	CASSARGPGYEQYF	TGTGCCAGCAGCGCTCGGGGACCAGGTTACGAGCAGTACTTC
few	TRBV27	-	TRBJ1-1	CASSYQQSPNTEAFF	TGTGCCAGCAGTTACCAACAGTCCCCTAACACTGAAGCTTTCTTT
-	TRBV6-1	-	TRBJ1-1	CASSEDTDTEAFF	TGTGCCAGCAGTGAAGACACGGACACTGAAGCTTTCTTT
few	TRBV11-2	TRBD2	TRBJ2-1	CASSGPLAGYNEQFF	TGTGCCAGCAGCGGGCCCTTAGCGGGCTACAATGAGCAGTTCTTC
-	TRBV5-1	TRBD1	TRBJ1-1	CASSLEPGQGVTNTEAFF	TGCGCCAGCAGCCTGGAACCGGGACAGGGGGTTACGAACACTGAAGCTTTCTTT
few	TRBV4-1	-	TRBJ2-3	CASRRFSSTDTQYF	TGCGCCAGCAGGAGGTTTTCTAGCACAGATACGCAGTATTTT
-	TRBV2	-	TRBJ1-2	CATRRFGDYGYTF	TGTGCCACCCGGCGTTTCGGGGACTATGGCTACACCTTC
-	TRBV7-2	TRBD1	TRBJ2-3	CASSSRPTGQGTTDTQYF	TGTGCCAGCAGCTCCCGCCCAACTGGACAGGGAACCACAGATACGCAGTATTTT
few	TRBV5-6	-	TRBJ2-5	CASSLVETQYF	TGTGCCAGCAGCTTGGTGGAGACCCAGTACTTC
few	TRBV4-1	-	TRBJ1-4	CASSQVWQSNEKLFF	TGCGCCAGCAGCCAAGTTTGGCAGTCTAATGAAAAACTGTTTTTT
few	TRBV6-6	-	TRBJ2-7	CASSPQGPVQYF	TGTGCCAGCAGTCCGCAGGGACCTGTGCAGTACTTC
many	TRBV2	-	TRBJ2-1	CASRSEIFLGEQFF	TGTGCCAGCAGGTCCGAGATCTTCTTAGGTGAGCAGTTCTTC
few	TRBV7-2	-	TRBJ1-2	CASSPDGYGYTF	TGTGCCAGCAGCCCGGACGGCTATGGCTACACCTTC
few	TRBV27	-	TRBJ1-1	CASSLTSRLWGDTEAFF	TGTGCCAGCAGTTTAACCTCCCGTCTTTGGGGGGACACTGAAGCTTTCTTT
few	TRBV30	-	TRBJ1-1	CAWSKRNGAEAFF	TGTGCCTGGAGTAAGCGGAATGGGGCTGAAGCTTTCTTT
few	TRBV9	-	TRBJ1-2	CASTPGPSGDGYTF	TGTGCCAGCACTCCTGGACCATCCGGGGATGGCTACACCTTC
-	TRBV27	-	TRBJ1-3	CASSSTGVAGNTIYF	TGTGCCAGCAGCTCTACGGGTGTAGCTGGAAACACCATATATTTT
-	TRBV29-1	-	TRBJ2-5	CSVELGSGQETQYF	TGCAGCGTTGAACTAGGTTCAGGGCAAGAGACCCAGTACTTC
few	TRBV27	-	TRBJ2-6	CASSFNRRGFSGANVLTF	TGTGCCAGCAGTTTTAACAGACGGGGATTCTCTGGGGCCAACGTCCTGACTTTC
many	TRBV28	TRBD1	TRBJ1-2	CASSQTGPNYGYTF	TGTGCCAGCAGCCAGACAGGGCCTAACTATGGCTACACCTTC
few	TRBV11-3	TRBD2	TRBJ2-2	CASSFGAGGITGELFF	TGTGCCAGCAGCTTTGGAGCGGGGGGTATCACCGGGGAGCTGTTTTTT
-	TRBV10-3	-	TRBJ1-5	CAISVSGTNQPQHF	TGTGCCATCAGTGTTTCCGGGACCAATCAGCCCCAGCATTTT
-	TRBV7-2	-	TRBJ1-5	CASSLVGQVNQPQHF	TGTGCCAGCAGCTTAGTAGGGCAGGTAAATCAGCCCCAGCATTTT
few	TRBV5-4	TRBD2	TRBJ2-1	CASSPPGLAGPPASNEQFF	TGTGCCAGCAGCCCCCCGGGACTAGCGGGACCACCCGCCTCCAATGAGCAGTTCTTC
few	TRBV29-1	-	TRBJ1-2	CSGGQLDYGYTF	TGCAGCGGTGGACAGCTAGACTATGGCTACACCTTC
-	TRBV6-5	-	TRBJ2-7	CASWQATTYEQYF	TGTGCCAGCTGGCAAGCGACTACCTACGAGCAGTACTTC
few	TRBV14	TRBD1	TRBJ1-4	CASSLGQGTTNEKLFF	TGTGCCAGCAGCCTGGGACAGGGGACAACTAATGAAAAACTGTTTTTT
few	TRBV5-5	-	TRBJ2-1	CASSLAAGFYNEQFF	TGTGCCAGCAGCTTGGCCGCGGGATTCTACAATGAGCAGTTCTTC
-	TRBV15	-	TRBJ2-1	CATSPSQRNNEQFF	TGTGCCACCAGCCCGAGCCAGCGCAACAATGAGCAGTTCTTC
-	TRBV10-3	TRBD2	TRBJ2-2	CAISGGLAGSGELFF	TGTGCCATCAGTGGGGGACTAGCGGGAAGCGGGGAGCTGTTTTTT